Listed below are T cell receptor beta chains from one sample, sequenced in a study of blood T cells in healthy people across ages. In TCRdb, the 5' RACE reads were re-called with MiXCR into one record per CDR3 protein. The sample holds 1.6 million or so distinct CDR3 sequences; 30% to 40% are singletons and the top ten take roughly 10%. Source material: blood. These receptors were obtained from a woman aged 30 to 39 in good health. Each CDR3 is given with its conserved first and last residue. A D gene is named only where the DNA matches it firmly. Size is stated for part of the rows, as once, few or many counts, or as a class when the clone is expanded.

NA,TRBV14,NA,TRBJ2-7,CASSPGSGNEQYF,TGTGCCAGCAGCCCAGGGTCTGGCAACGAGCAGTACTTC
NA,TRBV20-1,NA,TRBJ2-1,CSALEAYNEQFF,TGCAGTGCTTTAGAGGCCTACAATGAGCAGTTCTTC
NA,TRBV4-2,many,TRBJ2-7,CASSQDIGSTYEQYF,TGTGCCAGCAGCCAAGATATAGGTTCCACCTACGAGCAGTACTTC
NA,TRBV10-3,many,TRBJ2-1,CAISDPGGWGGDEQFF,TGTGCCATCAGTGACCCCGGGGGTTGGGGTGGCGATGAGCAGTTCTTC
NA,TRBV12-3/TRBV12-4,once,TRBJ1-5,CASSWENQPQHF,TGTGCCAGCAGCTGGGAGAATCAGCCCCAGCATTTT
NA,TRBV5-1,NA,TRBJ2-1,CASSLETKETQFF,TGCGCCAGCAGCTTGGAGACAAAAGAGACCCAGTTCTTC
NA,TRBV20-1,few,TRBJ1-1,CSAQRDSTEAFF,TGCAGTGCTCAGAGGGATAGCACTGAAGCTTTCTTT
TRBD1,TRBV5-5,few,TRBJ2-1,CASSLRTGIYNEQFF,TGTGCCAGCAGCTTGAGGACAGGGATCTACAATGAGCAGTTCTTC
NA,TRBV29-1,NA,TRBJ2-3,CSVLLPLLGVSTDTQYF,TGCAGCGTTCTTCTCCCCCTGTTGGGGGTCAGCACAGATACGCAGTATTTT
TRBD2,TRBV20-1,few,TRBJ2-4,CSAPDGLANIQYF,TGCAGTGCTCCAGATGGACTAGCAAACATTCAGTACTTC
TRBD2,TRBV7-9,few,TRBJ2-3,CASSSPEMRGTEDTQYF,TGTGCCAGCAGCTCCCCCGAGATGCGGGGGACGGAAGATACGCAGTATTTT
NA,TRBV11-2,NA,TRBJ2-1,CASRGYGRVYNEQFF,TGTGCCAGCAGGGGTTACGGGAGAGTTTACAATGAGCAGTTCTTC
NA,TRBV29-1,NA,TRBJ2-2,CSVAGLNTGELFF,TGCAGCGTTGCCGGATTGAACACCGGGGAGCTGTTTTTT
NA,TRBV21-1,few,TRBJ2-6,CASSKRVRVGANVLTF,TGTGCCAGCAGCAAACGTGTGAGGGTTGGGGCCAACGTCCTGACTTTC
NA,TRBV11-3,NA,TRBJ2-7,CASSLSPRFEQYF,TGTGCCAGCAGCTTGTCGCCCCGCTTCGAGCAGTACTTC
NA,TRBV27,NA,TRBJ2-7,CASSLIASSYEQYF,TGTGCCAGCAGTTTAATTGCCAGTTCCTACGAGCAGTACTTC
TRBD1,TRBV5-1,many,TRBJ2-5,CASSLSRGQETQYF,TGCGCCAGCAGCTTGAGCAGGGGGCAAGAGACCCAGTACTTC